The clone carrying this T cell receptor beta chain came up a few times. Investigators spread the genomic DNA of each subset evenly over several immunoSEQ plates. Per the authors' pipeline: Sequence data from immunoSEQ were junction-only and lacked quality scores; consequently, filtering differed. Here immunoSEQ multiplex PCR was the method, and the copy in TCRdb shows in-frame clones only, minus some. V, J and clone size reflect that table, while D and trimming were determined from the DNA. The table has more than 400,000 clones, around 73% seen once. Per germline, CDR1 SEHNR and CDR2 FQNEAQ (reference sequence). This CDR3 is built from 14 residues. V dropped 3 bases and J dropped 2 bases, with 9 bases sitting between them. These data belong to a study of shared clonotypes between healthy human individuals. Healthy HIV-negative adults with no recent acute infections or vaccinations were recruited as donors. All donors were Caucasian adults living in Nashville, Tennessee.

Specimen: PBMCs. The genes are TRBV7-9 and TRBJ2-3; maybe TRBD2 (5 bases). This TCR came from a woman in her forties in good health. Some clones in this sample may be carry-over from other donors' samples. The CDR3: CASSFLTNTDTQYF. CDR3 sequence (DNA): TGTGCCAGCAGCTTTTTGACTAACACAGATACGCAGTATTTT. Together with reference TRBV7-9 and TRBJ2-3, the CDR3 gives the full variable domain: DTGVSQNPRHKITKRGQNVTFRCDPISEHNRLYWYRQTLGQGPEFLTYFQNEAQLEKSRLLSDRFSAERPKGSFSTLEIQRTEQGDSAMYLCASSFLTNTDTQYFGPGTRLTVL.